This TCR beta chain appears in the sequencing data of a study of T-cell reconstitution after alpha-beta-depleted transplantation in children. Broader study findings: From surviving recipient T cells and thymic progenitors came the high day-60 TCRbeta diversity observed in some patients. At around two months after transplant, the alpha-beta T cells were reportedly derived from several hundred expanded clones that came from non-depleted graft cells. After one year, T-cell counts and TCRbeta diversity mostly came from new T cells.

Preparation of the TCRbeta library was carried out with unique molecular identifiers. From the PCR reads, TCRdb called clonotypes with MiXCR, one entry per CDR3 protein. This table holds 450,000 to 700,000 distinct CDR3 sequences, 25% to 30% found once. This CDR3 has 16 residues. Per the germline V gene, CDR1 is SGHKS and CDR2 is YYEKEE (reference sequence). Trimming took 1 base from V and 0 from J, leaving 11 bases between them. This clonotype has more than one count but fewer than ten. Its cognate antigen is unknown. The sample here was PBMCs, taken before TCRalphabeta/CD19-depleted stem cell transplant. This clonotype originated in a boy in the first two years of life with Wiskott-Aldrich syndrome, due to receive a stem cell transplant. This sequence joins TRBV5-5 and TRBJ2-1, with a tentative D call TRBD1 (6 bases). The CDR3 protein is CASSLPQGISYNEQFF. CDR3 nucleotides: TGTGCCAGCAGCTTGCCTCAGGGGATCTCCTACAATGAGCAGTTCTTC.